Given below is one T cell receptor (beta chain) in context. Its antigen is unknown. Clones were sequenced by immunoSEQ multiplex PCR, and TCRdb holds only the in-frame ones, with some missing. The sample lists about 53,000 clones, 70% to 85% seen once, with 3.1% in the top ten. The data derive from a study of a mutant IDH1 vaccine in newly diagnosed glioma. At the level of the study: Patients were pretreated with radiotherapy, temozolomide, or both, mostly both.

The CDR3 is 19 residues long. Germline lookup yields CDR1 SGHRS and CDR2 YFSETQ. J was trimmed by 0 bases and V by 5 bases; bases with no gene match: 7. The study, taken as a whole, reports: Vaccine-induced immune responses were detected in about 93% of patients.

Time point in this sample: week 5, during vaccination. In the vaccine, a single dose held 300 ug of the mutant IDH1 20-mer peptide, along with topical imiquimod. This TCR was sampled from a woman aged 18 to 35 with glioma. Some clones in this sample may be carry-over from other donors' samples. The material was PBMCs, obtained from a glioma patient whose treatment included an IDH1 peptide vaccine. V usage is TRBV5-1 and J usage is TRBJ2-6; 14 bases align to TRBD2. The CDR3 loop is CASSFGLAGGSSGANVLTF. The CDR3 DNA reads TGCGCCAGCAGTTTCGGACTAGCGGGAGGAAGCTCTGGGGCCAACGTCCTGACTTTC.